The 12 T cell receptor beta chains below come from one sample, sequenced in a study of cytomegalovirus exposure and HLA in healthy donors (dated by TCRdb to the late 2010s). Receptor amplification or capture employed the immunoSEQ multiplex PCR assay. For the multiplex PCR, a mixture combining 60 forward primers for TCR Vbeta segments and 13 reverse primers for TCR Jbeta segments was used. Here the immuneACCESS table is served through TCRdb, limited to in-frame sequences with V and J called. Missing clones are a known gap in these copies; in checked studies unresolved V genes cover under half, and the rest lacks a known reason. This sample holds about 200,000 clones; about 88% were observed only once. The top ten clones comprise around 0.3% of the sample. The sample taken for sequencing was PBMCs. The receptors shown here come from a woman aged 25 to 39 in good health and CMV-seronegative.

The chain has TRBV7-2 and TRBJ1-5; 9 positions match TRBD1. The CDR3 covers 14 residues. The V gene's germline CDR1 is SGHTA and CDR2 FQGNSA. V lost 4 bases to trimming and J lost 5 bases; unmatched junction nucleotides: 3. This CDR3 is CASSSDRGYQPQHF. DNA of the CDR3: TGTGCCAGCAGCTCGGACAGGGGTTATCAGCCCCAGCATTTT.

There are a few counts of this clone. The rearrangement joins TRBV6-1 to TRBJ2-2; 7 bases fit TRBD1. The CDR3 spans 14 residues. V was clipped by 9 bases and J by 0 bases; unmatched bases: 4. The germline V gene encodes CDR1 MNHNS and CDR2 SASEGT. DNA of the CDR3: TGTGCCAGTACGGGACAGTCGAACACCGGGGAGCTGTTTTTT. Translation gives CASTGQSNTGELFF.

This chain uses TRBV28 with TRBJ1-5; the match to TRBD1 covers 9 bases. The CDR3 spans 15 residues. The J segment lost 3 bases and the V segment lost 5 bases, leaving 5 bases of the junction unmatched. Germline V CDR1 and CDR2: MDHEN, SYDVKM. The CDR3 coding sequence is TGTGCCAGCAGTCCCGGACAGGGGTTCAATCAGCCCCAGCATTTT. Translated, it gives CASSPGQGFNQPQHF.

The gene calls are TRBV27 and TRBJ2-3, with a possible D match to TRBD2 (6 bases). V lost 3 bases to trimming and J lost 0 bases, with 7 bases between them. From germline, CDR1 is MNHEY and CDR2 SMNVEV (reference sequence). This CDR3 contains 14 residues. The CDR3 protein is CASSLGGSTDTQYF. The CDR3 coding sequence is TGTGCCAGCAGTTTGGGGGGTAGCACAGATACGCAGTATTTT.

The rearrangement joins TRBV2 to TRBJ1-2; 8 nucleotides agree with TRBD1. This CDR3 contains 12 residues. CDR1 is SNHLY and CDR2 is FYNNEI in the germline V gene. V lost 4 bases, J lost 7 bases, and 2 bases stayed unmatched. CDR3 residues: CASSAGTGGYTF. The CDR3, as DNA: TGTGCCAGCAGTGCAGGGACAGGTGGCTACACCTTC.

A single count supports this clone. The CDR3 protein is CASRYTGLLLGEQYF. CDR3 in DNA: TGTGCCAGCAGGTATACAGGGTTGTTACTTGGCGAGCAGTACTTC. The chain uses TRBV27 and TRBJ2-7, with D possibly being TRBD1 (6 bases). In germline, CDR1 is MNHEY, CDR2 SMNVEV (reference sequence). The CDR3 is 15 residues long. V was trimmed by 6 bases and J by 6 bases, leaving 21 bases between them.

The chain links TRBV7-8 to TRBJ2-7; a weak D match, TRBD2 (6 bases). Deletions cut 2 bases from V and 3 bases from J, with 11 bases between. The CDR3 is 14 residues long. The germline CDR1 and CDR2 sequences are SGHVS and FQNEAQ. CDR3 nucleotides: TGTGCCAGCAGCTTACGGGAGACCCGCTACGAGCAGTACTTC. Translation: CASSLRETRYEQYF.

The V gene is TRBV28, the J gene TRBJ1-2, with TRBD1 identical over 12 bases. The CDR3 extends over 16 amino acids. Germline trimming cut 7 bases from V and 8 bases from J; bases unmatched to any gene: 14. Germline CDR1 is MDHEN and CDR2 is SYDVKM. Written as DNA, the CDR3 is TGTGCCAGCAATTCTGGCCCGGGACAGGGGGCGCGGGGCTACACCTTC. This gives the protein CASNSGPGQGARGYTF.

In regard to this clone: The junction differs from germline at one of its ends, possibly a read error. This chain's CDR3 is CSSSPGQGSENEQFF. The CDR3 DNA reads as TGTTCCAGCAGCCCCGGACAGGGGAGTGAGAATGAGCAGTTCTTC. V usage is TRBV7-9 and J usage is TRBJ2-1, with 9 bases that match TRBD1. CDR3 length: 15 residues. Germline CDR1 SEHNR, CDR2 FQNEAQ (reference sequence).

This CDR3 reads CASSPPFSGRAIGELFF. The CDR3 DNA reads as TGTGCCAGCAGCCCCCCTTTTAGCGGGAGGGCCATCGGGGAGCTGTTTTTT. The chain links TRBV7-9 to TRBJ2-2; 11 bases map to TRBD2. Germline loops: CDR1 SEHNR, CDR2 FQNEAQ (reference sequence). This CDR3 is 17 amino acids long. V lost 5 bases and J lost 7; bases outside the gene matches: 12.

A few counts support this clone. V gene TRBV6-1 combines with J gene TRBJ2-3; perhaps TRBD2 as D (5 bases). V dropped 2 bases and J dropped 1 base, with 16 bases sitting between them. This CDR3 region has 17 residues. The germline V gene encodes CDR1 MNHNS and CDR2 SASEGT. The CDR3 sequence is CASSEPHMGSGTDTQYF. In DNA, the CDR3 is TGTGCCAGCAGTGAACCCCACATGGGGAGCGGCACAGATACGCAGTATTTT.

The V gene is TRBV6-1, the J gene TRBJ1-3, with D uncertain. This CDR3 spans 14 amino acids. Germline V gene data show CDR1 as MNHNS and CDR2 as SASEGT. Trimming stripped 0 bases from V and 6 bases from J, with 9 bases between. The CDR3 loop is CASSEAHSLNTIYF. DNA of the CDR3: TGTGCCAGCAGTGAAGCGCATAGTCTAAACACCATATATTTT.